The rows below give T cell receptor beta chains drawn from one sample of a study of OX40 agonist ivuxolimab in advanced cancers. Data came from immunoSEQ multiplex PCR; TCRdb stores just in-frame clones and leaves some out. Altogether tens of thousands of clones are present, approximately 90% being singletons, with the ten largest covering roughly 0.17%. Sequenced material: CD4+ or CD8+ T cells sorted from blood, taken in a trial of the OX40 agonist ivuxolimab. Every receptor here comes from an adult with an advanced solid tumor such as melanoma, head and neck, liver or kidney cancer. Each CDR3 is given with its conserved first and last residue. D genes are given only for firm matches. The size entry is marked missing in some rows and otherwise reads once, few, many or a size class.

D gene: .; clone size: .; J gene: TRBJ2-1; V gene: TRBV27; CDR3 DNA: TGTGCCAGCAGTTTATTCCAGCGGAGCTCCTACAATGAGCAGTTCTTC; CDR3 protein: CASSLFQRSSYNEQFF
D gene: .; clone size: .; J gene: TRBJ2-7; V gene: TRBV19; CDR3 DNA: TGTGCCAGTAGTTCCCGGGGCACCTCCTACGAGCAGTACTTC; CDR3 protein: CASSSRGTSYEQYF
D gene: .; clone size: .; J gene: TRBJ2-3; V gene: TRBV27; CDR3 DNA: TGTGCCAGCAGGGGGATCCAGGGCACAGATACGCAGTATTTT; CDR3 protein: CASRGIQGTDTQYF
D gene: .; clone size: .; J gene: TRBJ2-5; V gene: TRBV11-1; CDR3 DNA: TGTGCCAGCAGCTTAGCACGCGGTTTCGGGGAGACCCAGTACTTC; CDR3 protein: CASSLARGFGETQYF
D gene: .; clone size: .; J gene: TRBJ1-3; V gene: TRBV7-9; CDR3 DNA: TGTGCCAGCAGCTTAGTAGCCCCGGTAGACACCATATATTTT; CDR3 protein: CASSLVAPVDTIYF
D gene: .; clone size: .; J gene: TRBJ1-1; V gene: TRBV29-1; CDR3 DNA: TGCAGCGTTGAAGTTGGGAGTCCAGCCAGGGCAAATACGAACACTGAAGCTTTCTTT; CDR3 protein: CSVEVGSPARANTNTEAFF
D gene: .; clone size: once; J gene: TRBJ2-3; V gene: TRBV19; CDR3 DNA: TGTGCCAGTTCCTTCGGCGGGAGCACAGATACGCAGTATTTT; CDR3 protein: CASSFGGSTDTQYF
D gene: .; clone size: .; J gene: TRBJ1-5; V gene: TRBV19; CDR3 DNA: TGTGCCAGTAGTATAGAAAGAGTAAATCAGCCCCAGCATTTT; CDR3 protein: CASSIERVNQPQHF
D gene: .; clone size: .; J gene: TRBJ2-7; V gene: TRBV30; CDR3 DNA: TGTGCCTGGAGTGGGCAACTTTCCTACGAGCAGTACTTC; CDR3 protein: CAWSGQLSYEQYF
D gene: TRBD2; clone size: .; J gene: TRBJ2-7; V gene: TRBV19; CDR3 DNA: TGTGCCAGTAGTATTCGGGGGGATTATAATTACGAGCAGTACTTC; CDR3 protein: CASSIRGDYNYEQYF
D gene: TRBD2; clone size: .; J gene: TRBJ2-5; V gene: TRBV4-1; CDR3 DNA: TGCGCCAGCAGCCAAGATAAACTAGCGGGGACCCAGTACTTC; CDR3 protein: CASSQDKLAGTQYF
D gene: TRBD1; clone size: .; J gene: TRBJ1-6; V gene: TRBV2; CDR3 DNA: TGTGCCAGCATAAGGGACAGGGTTTCACCCCTCCACTTT; CDR3 protein: CASIRDRVSPLHF
D gene: .; clone size: .; J gene: TRBJ2-2; V gene: TRBV4-2; CDR3 DNA: TGTGCCAGCAGCCAAGGACAGAGAGCCGGGGAGCTGTTTTTT; CDR3 protein: CASSQGQRAGELFF
D gene: .; clone size: .; J gene: TRBJ2-1; V gene: TRBV5-1; CDR3 DNA: TGCGCCAGCAGCTTGGGGGCGTTCGCAGACAATGAGCAGTTCTTC; CDR3 protein: CASSLGAFADNEQFF
D gene: TRBD2; clone size: .; J gene: TRBJ2-1; V gene: TRBV11-2; CDR3 DNA: TGTGCCAGCAACATCCTTGGAGGCGGGAGCTCCTACAATGAGCAGTTCTTC; CDR3 protein: CASNILGGGSSYNEQFF
D gene: TRBD2; clone size: .; J gene: TRBJ2-5; V gene: TRBV9; CDR3 DNA: TGTGCCAGCAGAGGGGCGGGGGGTCAAGAGACCCAGTACTTC; CDR3 protein: CASRGAGGQETQYF
D gene: TRBD1; clone size: .; J gene: TRBJ2-3; V gene: TRBV19; CDR3 DNA: TGTGCCAGTGGGAAACAGGGGGCAAGGAAAGATACGCAGTATTTT; CDR3 protein: CASGKQGARKDTQYF
D gene: .; clone size: .; J gene: TRBJ2-4; V gene: TRBV7-8; CDR3 DNA: TGTGCCAGCAGCTTAGCGGGGCTTGGAAACATTCAGTACTTC; CDR3 protein: CASSLAGLGNIQYF
D gene: .; clone size: .; J gene: TRBJ1-3; V gene: TRBV2; CDR3 DNA: TGTGCCAGCATATGGGGAATTGCTGGAAACACCATATATTTT; CDR3 protein: CASIWGIAGNTIYF
D gene: .; clone size: .; J gene: TRBJ1-1; V gene: TRBV30; CDR3 DNA: TGTGCCTGGATTGGGTGGCGGGCCAGAACAGAAGCTTTCTTT; CDR3 protein: CAWIGWRARTEAFF
D gene: TRBD1; clone size: .; J gene: TRBJ2-7; V gene: TRBV5-1; CDR3 DNA: TGCGCCAGCAGCTGGACAGGGGGCGGCTACGAGCAGTACTTC; CDR3 protein: CASSWTGGGYEQYF
D gene: .; clone size: .; J gene: TRBJ2-4; V gene: TRBV5-4; CDR3 DNA: TGTGCCAGCAGCTCCCAGGGGAGGGGGCTAGGCAAAAACATTCAGTACTTC; CDR3 protein: CASSSQGRGLGKNIQYF
D gene: .; clone size: .; J gene: TRBJ2-3; V gene: TRBV5-1; CDR3 DNA: TGCGCCAGCTACCTGGGCTCTAGCACAGATACGCAGTATTTT; CDR3 protein: CASYLGSSTDTQYF
D gene: .; clone size: .; J gene: TRBJ1-5; V gene: TRBV19; CDR3 DNA: TGTGCCAGTAGGGGCAGGGCGAGCAATCAGCCCCAGCATTTT; CDR3 protein: CASRGRASNQPQHF
D gene: .; clone size: .; J gene: TRBJ2-3; V gene: TRBV5-4; CDR3 DNA: TGTGCCAGCAGCTTGGCCCGCTACCCTAGCACAGATACGCAGTATTTT; CDR3 protein: CASSLARYPSTDTQYF
D gene: TRBD2; clone size: .; J gene: TRBJ2-3; V gene: TRBV27; CDR3 DNA: TGTGCCAGCAGTTCCCCCGGGACTAGCGGGAGTAGGATAGATACGCAGTATTTT; CDR3 protein: CASSSPGTSGSRIDTQYF
D gene: .; clone size: .; J gene: TRBJ2-3; V gene: TRBV6-6; CDR3 DNA: TGTGCCAGCGCAGCGGATTTGACAGATACGCAGTATTTT; CDR3 protein: CASAADLTDTQYF
D gene: TRBD1; clone size: .; J gene: TRBJ2-5; V gene: TRBV18; CDR3 DNA: TGTGCCAGCTCACCATCAGGGGGTGTAGAGACCCAGTACTTC; CDR3 protein: CASSPSGGVETQYF
D gene: TRBD1; clone size: .; J gene: TRBJ1-2; V gene: TRBV19; CDR3 DNA: TGTGCCAGTAGAGACAGGGCGAACTATGGCTACACCTTC; CDR3 protein: CASRDRANYGYTF
D gene: .; clone size: .; J gene: TRBJ1-3; V gene: TRBV2; CDR3 DNA: TGTGCCAGCGGGGAAGGGGCCTTCTCTGGAAACACCATATATTTT; CDR3 protein: CASGEGAFSGNTIYF
D gene: .; clone size: .; J gene: TRBJ2-7; V gene: TRBV5-1; CDR3 DNA: TGCGCCAGCAGCTTTCTGGGCCACTCCTACGAGCAGTACTTC; CDR3 protein: CASSFLGHSYEQYF
D gene: TRBD2; clone size: .; J gene: TRBJ2-1; V gene: TRBV5-1; CDR3 DNA: TGCGCCAGCAGCTTGGACGGGAGGGGCAATGAGCAGTTCTTC; CDR3 protein: CASSLDGRGNEQFF
D gene: TRBD2; clone size: .; J gene: TRBJ2-7; V gene: TRBV28; CDR3 DNA: TGTGCCAGCAGCCCGGGACTAGCGGGTTACGAGCAGTACTTC; CDR3 protein: CASSPGLAGYEQYF
D gene: .; clone size: .; J gene: TRBJ2-3; V gene: TRBV29-1; CDR3 DNA: TGCAGCGTTGAGGGGGCAGGGGGGCGCCCAGATACGCAGTATTTT; CDR3 protein: CSVEGAGGRPDTQYF
D gene: TRBD1; clone size: .; J gene: TRBJ1-1; V gene: TRBV9; CDR3 DNA: TGTGCCAGCAGCCCGAGGACAGGGGGAGTTAAGCCTGAAGCTTTCTTT; CDR3 protein: CASSPRTGGVKPEAFF
D gene: TRBD1; clone size: .; J gene: TRBJ1-2; V gene: TRBV5-6; CDR3 DNA: TGTGCCAGCAGCTTGGCCACTGGACAGGGCGCTAACTATGGCTACACCTTC; CDR3 protein: CASSLATGQGANYGYTF
D gene: .; clone size: .; J gene: TRBJ1-1; V gene: TRBV7-9; CDR3 DNA: TGTGCCAGCAGCTTCCAGGAGAACACTGAAGCTTTCTTT; CDR3 protein: CASSFQENTEAFF
D gene: .; clone size: .; J gene: TRBJ2-5; V gene: TRBV6-1; CDR3 DNA: TGTGCCAGCAGTGGTGGTCAGCAAGAGACCCAGTACTTC; CDR3 protein: CASSGGQQETQYF
D gene: .; clone size: .; J gene: TRBJ1-1; V gene: TRBV6-6; CDR3 DNA: TGTGCCAGCAGTCCTGGGGGCGCCGGCACTGAAGCTTTCTTT; CDR3 protein: CASSPGGAGTEAFF
D gene: .; clone size: once; J gene: TRBJ1-2; V gene: TRBV28; CDR3 DNA: TGTGCCAGCAGTTCCCCGGGGGGCGACTATGGCTACACCTTC; CDR3 protein: CASSSPGGDYGYTF
D gene: TRBD1; clone size: .; J gene: TRBJ2-6; V gene: TRBV30; CDR3 DNA: TGTGCCTGGAGTGGGATGACAGGGGGAGGCCTTTCTGGGGCCAACGTCCTGACTTTC; CDR3 protein: CAWSGMTGGGLSGANVLTF
D gene: .; clone size: .; J gene: TRBJ1-2; V gene: TRBV28; CDR3 DNA: TGTGCCACCTTGCCCCCAACTGCCGATGGCTACACCTTC; CDR3 protein: CATLPPTADGYTF
D gene: TRBD2; clone size: .; J gene: TRBJ2-7; V gene: TRBV7-8; CDR3 DNA: TGTGCCAGCAGCTCCGCCGGACCAGAAAAATCCGGGACTAGCGGGAACGCTTACGAGCAGTACTTC; CDR3 protein: CASSSAGPEKSGTSGNAYEQYF
D gene: TRBD2; clone size: .; J gene: TRBJ2-3; V gene: TRBV18; CDR3 DNA: TGTGCCAGCTCACTCAAAATACTAGCGGGAGGGCCGACAGATACGCAGTATTTT; CDR3 protein: CASSLKILAGGPTDTQYF
D gene: .; clone size: .; J gene: TRBJ1-1; V gene: TRBV2; CDR3 DNA: TGTGCCAGCAACAAAGGAGCTTTCTTT; CDR3 protein: CASNKGAFF
D gene: .; clone size: .; J gene: TRBJ2-5; V gene: TRBV19; CDR3 DNA: TGTGCCAGTAGTATAGTCCCTAGTGGCCAAGAGACCCAGTACTTC; CDR3 protein: CASSIVPSGQETQYF
D gene: .; clone size: .; J gene: TRBJ2-1; V gene: TRBV7-3; CDR3 DNA: TGTGCCAGCAGCTCCTTCCCGACCGTTAACTCCTACAATGAGCAGTTCTTC; CDR3 protein: CASSSFPTVNSYNEQFF
D gene: .; clone size: once; J gene: TRBJ2-7; V gene: TRBV10-2; CDR3 DNA: TGCGCCAGCAGTGATGGGCCGATACAGTACTTC; CDR3 protein: CASSDGPIQYF
D gene: .; clone size: .; J gene: TRBJ2-3; V gene: TRBV6-5; CDR3 DNA: TGTGCCAGCAGTTACGGGCAGGCGACAGATACGCAGTATTTT; CDR3 protein: CASSYGQATDTQYF
D gene: .; clone size: few; J gene: TRBJ2-3; V gene: TRBV7-3; CDR3 DNA: TGTGCCAGCAGCTCAGGACGAACAGATACGCAGTATTTT; CDR3 protein: CASSSGRTDTQYF